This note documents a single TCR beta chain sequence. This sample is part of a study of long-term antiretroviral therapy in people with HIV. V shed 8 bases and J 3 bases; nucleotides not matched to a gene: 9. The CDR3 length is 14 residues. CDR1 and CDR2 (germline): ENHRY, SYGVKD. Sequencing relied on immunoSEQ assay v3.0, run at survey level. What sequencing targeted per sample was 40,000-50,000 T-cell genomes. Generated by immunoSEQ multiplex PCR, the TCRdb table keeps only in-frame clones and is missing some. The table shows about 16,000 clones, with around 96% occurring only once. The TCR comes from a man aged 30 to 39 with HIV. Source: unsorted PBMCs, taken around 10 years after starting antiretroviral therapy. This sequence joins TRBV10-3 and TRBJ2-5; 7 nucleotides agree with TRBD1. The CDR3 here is CAIGTVGLEETQYF. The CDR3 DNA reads TGTGCCATCGGGACAGTAGGACTGGAAGAGACCCAGTACTTC.